The entry below describes one T cell receptor (beta chain). Original processing methods: It was from reference gene primer amplification that nucleated cell counts were estimated. Only in-frame clones appear in the TCRdb table, and some are missing; sequencing was by immunoSEQ multiplex PCR. The V and J calls and the clone size are those of that table, but D and trimming were determined from the DNA. Here the sample spans about 100,000 clones, roughly 84% being singletons. The sample is drawn from a study of blood T cell repertoires in COVID-19. At the level of the study: The origin of the acute and convalescent COVID-19 samples was the United States, Italy and Spain. T cells, B-cell-depleted T cells, or PBMCs provided the cDNA or gDNA that served as material.

V shed 8 bases and J shed 0 bases, with 13 bases lying between them. The CDR3 extends over 14 amino acids. CDR1 and CDR2 (germline): MNHEY, SVGAGI. The rearrangement joins TRBV6-5 to TRBJ1-1; D is ambiguous. The source is a human donor in a cohort sampled during active COVID-19. Sequenced material: peripheral blood. The DNA of the CDR3 is TGTGCCAGCTCAGGCAAGAGTATGAACACTGAAGCTTTCTTT. It codes for CASSGKSMNTEAFF.